These T cell receptor beta chains were read from a single sample in a study of shared T cell receptors in the human thymus. Measured with immunoSEQ multiplex PCR; TCRdb has only the in-frame clones, and not every one. The sample records about 660,000 clones, approximately 87% being singletons. Another study also made use of these data, one on human thymus T cells.

The sample was thymocytes. The receptor source for this set is a boy under two years old with a congenital heart defect. CDR3s include the opening cysteine and the closing phenylalanine or tryptophan. A D gene is named only where the DNA matches it firmly. Expanded clones are given a class, and other clones once, few, many or no size at all.

>TRBV27|TRBJ1-2|NA|TRBD1
CASSSGTGRYGYTF
TGTGCCAGCAGCTCAGGGACAGGGCGGTATGGCTACACCTTC
>TRBV28|TRBJ1-5|NA|NA
CATYRVYSNQPQHF
TGTGCCACCTACAGGGTCTATAGCAATCAGCCCCAGCATTTT
>TRBV15|TRBJ1-1|NA|TRBD1
CATSREGQVNTEAFF
TGTGCCACCAGCAGAGAAGGACAGGTGAACACTGAAGCTTTCTTT
>TRBV5-1|TRBJ2-1|NA|TRBD2
CASSFFSGKDNEQFF
TGCGCCAGCAGCTTCTTTAGCGGGAAGGACAATGAGCAGTTCTTC
>TRBV29-1|TRBJ1-2|NA|NA
CSVVGEQTGRNYGYTF
TGCAGCGTTGTGGGCGAACAGACAGGCCGAAACTATGGCTACACCTTC
>TRBV27|TRBJ1-1|NA|TRBD1
CASSPFEDRGTNTEAFF
TGTGCCAGCAGTCCCTTTGAGGACAGGGGAACAAACACTGAAGCTTTCTTT
>TRBV27|TRBJ2-7|NA|TRBD2
CASSSQRGGREQYF
TGTGCCAGCAGTTCACAGCGGGGGGGTCGGGAGCAGTACTTC
>TRBV18|TRBJ2-7|NA|NA
CASSLPKEGAPYEQYF
TGTGCCAGCTCACTCCCTAAGGAGGGGGCACCCTACGAGCAGTACTTC
>TRBV12-5|TRBJ1-2|once|TRBD1
CASAHLGQGKEDGYTF
TGTGCTAGTGCCCACCTTGGACAGGGGAAGGAAGATGGCTACACCTTC
>TRBV4-1|TRBJ2-1|NA|TRBD2
CASSQAWKREEGTNEQFF
TGCGCCAGCAGCCAAGCGTGGAAGCGGGAGGAGGGTACAAATGAGCAGTTCTTC
>TRBV4-1|TRBJ1-5|NA|TRBD1
CASSQDDRVQPQHF
TGCGCCAGCAGCCAGGACGACAGGGTTCAGCCCCAGCATTTT
>TRBV6-6|TRBJ2-7|NA|NA
CASSGHYYEQYF
TGTGCCAGCAGTGGACACTACTACGAGCAGTACTTC
>TRBV18|TRBJ2-5|NA|TRBD2
CASSHPLAGGPENEDQETQYF
TGTGCCAGCTCACACCCACTAGCGGGAGGGCCTGAGAATGAGGATCAAGAGACCCAGTACTTC
>TRBV25-1|TRBJ1-1|few|NA
CASSERRGTEAFF
TGTGCCAGCAGTGAACGCAGGGGTACTGAAGCTTTCTTT
>TRBV5-1|TRBJ2-7|NA|TRBD2
CASSLGLRNSGKSPYEQYF
TGCGCCAGCAGCTTGGGATTGAGGAATAGCGGGAAAAGCCCCTACGAGCAGTACTTC
>TRBV5-4|TRBJ2-3|NA|NA
CASGLASSTDTQYF
TGTGCCAGTGGCCTGGCTTCTAGCACAGATACGCAGTATTTT
>TRBV10-3|TRBJ2-7|once|TRBD2
CAISELETSGVTYEQYF
TGTGCCATCAGTGAGTTAGAGACTAGCGGGGTAACCTACGAGCAGTACTTC
>TRBV5-1|TRBJ2-3|NA|TRBD2
CASSLVPGGYTDTQYF
TGCGCCAGCAGCTTGGTTCCGGGAGGGTACACAGATACGCAGTATTTT
>TRBV9|TRBJ2-7|once|NA
CASSPHGDSVIDEQYF
TGTGCCAGCAGCCCCCACGGAGACAGTGTCATCGACGAGCAGTACTTC
>TRBV6-5|TRBJ2-7|NA|TRBD1
CASSVGQGAAYEQYF
TGTGCCAGCAGTGTGGGACAGGGGGCCGCATACGAGCAGTACTTC
>TRBV27|TRBJ2-7|NA|TRBD2
CASKERGAYEQYF
TGTGCCAGCAAAGAGCGGGGAGCCTACGAGCAGTACTTC
>TRBV6-1|TRBJ2-5|NA|TRBD1
CASSFIQGAGETQYF
TGTGCCAGCAGTTTCATTCAGGGGGCAGGGGAGACCCAGTACTTC
>TRBV5-6|TRBJ2-7|few|NA
CASSLEGVHEQYF
TGTGCCAGCAGCTTGGAAGGGGTCCACGAGCAGTACTTC
>TRBV28|TRBJ1-4|few|TRBD1
CASSVRGHVNEKLFF
TGTGCCAGCAGTGTCAGGGGGCATGTTAATGAAAAACTGTTTTTT
>TRBV27|TRBJ2-7|once|TRBD2
CASSPRSGRATGEQYF
TGTGCCAGCAGTCCCCGAAGCGGGAGGGCCACGGGTGAGCAGTACTTC
>TRBV10-2|TRBJ1-5|NA|TRBD1
CASSETGGERQPQHF
TGCGCCAGCAGTGAGACAGGGGGCGAGCGGCAGCCCCAGCATTTT
>TRBV6-1|TRBJ2-1|NA|TRBD2
CASSSPSGNEQFF
TGTGCCAGCAGTTCTCCTAGCGGAAATGAGCAGTTCTTC
>TRBV9|TRBJ2-1|NA|NA
CASSVYSGHEQFF
TGTGCCAGCAGCGTGTACTCTGGGCATGAGCAGTTCTTC
>TRBV4-3|TRBJ2-7|NA|NA
CASSQDRGPNPYEQYF
TGCGCCAGCAGCCAAGACAGAGGCCCTAACCCCTACGAGCAGTACTTC
>TRBV10-3|TRBJ2-2|NA|TRBD1
CATRTGSPGELFF
TGTGCCACCCGGACAGGTTCACCTGGGGAGCTGTTTTTT
>TRBV11-2|TRBJ2-1|NA|NA
CASSLSSGGEQFF
TGTGCCAGCAGCTTATCGTCAGGTGGTGAGCAGTTCTTC
>TRBV4-3|TRBJ2-1|few|TRBD1
CASSHGRDRGDNEQFF
TGCGCCAGCAGCCATGGCCGGGACAGGGGTGACAATGAGCAGTTCTTC
>TRBV28|TRBJ2-7|NA|NA
CASSSRTESSYEQYF
TGTGCCAGCAGCTCCCGGACTGAGAGCTCCTACGAGCAGTACTTC
>TRBV7-2|TRBJ2-1|NA|TRBD2
CASSWGLAGVRNEQFF
TGTGCCAGCAGCTGGGGACTAGCGGGAGTTCGGAATGAGCAGTTCTTC
>TRBV2|TRBJ2-5|NA|NA
CASPLGGETQYF
TGTGCCAGCCCCCTCGGAGGGGAGACCCAGTACTTC
>TRBV9|TRBJ2-3|NA|TRBD2
CASSDERLARTDTQYF
TGTGCCAGCAGCGACGAACGACTAGCGCGCACAGATACGCAGTATTTT
>TRBV10-3|TRBJ2-7|NA|NA
CAIKKQGDPYEQYF
TGTGCCATCAAAAAACAGGGAGATCCCTACGAGCAGTACTTC
>TRBV28|TRBJ2-2|NA|TRBD1
CASSPGQGARLGTGELFF
TGTGCCAGCAGCCCTGGACAGGGGGCCCGGCTGGGCACCGGGGAGCTGTTTTTT
>TRBV15|TRBJ2-7|NA|NA
CATSRVDSQPYEQYF
TGTGCCACCAGCAGAGTGGACAGTCAACCCTACGAGCAGTACTTC
>TRBV10-2|TRBJ2-7|NA|NA
CASRAYEQYF
TGCGCCAGCAGGGCTTACGAGCAGTACTTC